These T cell receptor beta chains were read from a single sample in a study of shared clonotypes between healthy human individuals. The repertoire was sequenced with immunoSEQ multiplex PCR; TCRdb's copy has only in-frame clones and lacks some. The repertoire holds over 100,000 clones, 68% seen once, with roughly 24% in the top ten. Sequencing was done on a sample of memory CD8+ T cells sorted from blood. Receptor source: a woman between 25 and 40 years old in good health. CDR3s include the opening cysteine and the closing phenylalanine or tryptophan. A D gene is named only where the DNA matches it firmly. A clone size is listed for some rows: how often the clone was seen (once, few, many), or a class if it is expanded.

clone size,D gene,V gene,J gene,CDR3 protein,CDR3 DNA
-,-,TRBV18,TRBJ1-2,CASSSGQNRGYTF,TGTGCCAGCTCCTCAGGACAGAACCGTGGCTACACCTTC
-,-,TRBV2,TRBJ1-1,CASSPRQAEAFF,TGTGCCAGCAGCCCACGGCAAGCTGAAGCTTTCTTT
-,-,TRBV25-1,TRBJ1-2,CASSPVRSEIDYGYTF,TGTGCCAGCAGTCCTGTTAGGTCGGAGATTGACTATGGCTACACCTTC
-,-,TRBV25-1,TRBJ2-5,CASSGEAGRRLQETQYF,TGTGCCAGCAGTGGGGAGGCGGGACGGAGGTTGCAAGAGACCCAGTACTTC
-,TRBD2,TRBV5-1,TRBJ2-2,CASSFLTSGTYTGELFF,TGCGCCAGCAGCTTTCTGACTAGCGGGACCTACACCGGGGAGCTGTTTTTT
-,TRBD1,TRBV7-2,TRBJ2-5,CASSFHRGPGETQYF,TGTGCCAGCAGCTTCCACAGGGGCCCGGGAGAGACCCAGTACTTC
many,TRBD1,TRBV6-6,TRBJ1-1,CASSWTGRTEAFF,TGTGCCAGCAGTTGGACAGGTCGCACTGAAGCTTTCTTT
many,TRBD1,TRBV2,TRBJ2-7,CASRGTGGTYEQYF,TGTGCCAGCAGGGGGACAGGGGGAACCTACGAGCAGTACTTC
-,TRBD1,TRBV5-1,TRBJ1-2,CASSLGTGFGYTF,TGCGCCAGCAGCTTGGGGACAGGTTTTGGCTACACCTTC
-,TRBD2,TRBV4-1,TRBJ2-1,CASSQVSNSGSWYNEQFF,TGCGCCAGCAGCCAAGTTAGTAATAGCGGGAGTTGGTACAATGAGCAGTTCTTC
once,-,TRBV6-5,TRBJ2-3,CASIGGTDPDTQYF,TGTGCCAGCATTGGCGGGACAGATCCAGATACGCAGTATTTT